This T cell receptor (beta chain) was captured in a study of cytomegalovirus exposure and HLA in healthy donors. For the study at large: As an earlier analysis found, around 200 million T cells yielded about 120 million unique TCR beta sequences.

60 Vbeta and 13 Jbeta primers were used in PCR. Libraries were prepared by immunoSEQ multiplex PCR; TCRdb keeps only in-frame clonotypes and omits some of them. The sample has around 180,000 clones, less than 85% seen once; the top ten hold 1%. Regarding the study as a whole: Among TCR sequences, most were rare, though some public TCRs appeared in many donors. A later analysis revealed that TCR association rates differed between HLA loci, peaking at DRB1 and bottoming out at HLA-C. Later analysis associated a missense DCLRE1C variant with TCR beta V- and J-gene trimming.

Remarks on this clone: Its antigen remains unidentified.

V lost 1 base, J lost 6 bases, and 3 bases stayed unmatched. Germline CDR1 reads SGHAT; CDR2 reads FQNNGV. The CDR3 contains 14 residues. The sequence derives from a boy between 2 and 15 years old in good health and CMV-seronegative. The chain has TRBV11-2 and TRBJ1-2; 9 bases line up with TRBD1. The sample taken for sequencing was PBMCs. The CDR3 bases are TGTGCCAGCAGCTTAGGGGGACAGGGCCATGGCTACACCTTC. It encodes CASSLGGQGHGYTF.